This T cell receptor (beta chain) was identified during a study of cytomegalovirus exposure and HLA in healthy donors. With respect to this clone: No antigen is known for it.

CDR3 length equals 14 residues. The J segment lost 5 bases and the V segment lost 4 bases, leaving 7 bases of the junction unmatched. Germline assignment: CDR1 MGHRA and CDR2 YSYEKL. Primers included in the PCR were 60 Vbeta and 13 Jbeta primers. Profiling relied on immunoSEQ multiplex PCR, and the TCRdb table lists in-frame clones only, not all of them. The sample holds around 100,000 clones, roughly 80% seen once. Findings of the study overall: TCR beta V segments were, for the most part, productive about 87% or about 30% of the time in an earlier analysis. In a later analysis, common viral pathogens appeared linked to several of the most significant clusters. For most TCR sequences rarity was the rule, although some public TCRs occurred in many donors.

This receptor was taken from a man aged 25-45 years in good health and CMV-seropositive. What was sequenced was PBMCs. This chain connects TRBV4-1 to TRBJ2-5, with 7 nucleotides matching TRBD2. CDR3 protein: CASSLQEGGETQYF. Written as DNA, the CDR3 is TGCGCCAGCAGCCTACAAGAGGGAGGGGAGACCCAGTACTTC.